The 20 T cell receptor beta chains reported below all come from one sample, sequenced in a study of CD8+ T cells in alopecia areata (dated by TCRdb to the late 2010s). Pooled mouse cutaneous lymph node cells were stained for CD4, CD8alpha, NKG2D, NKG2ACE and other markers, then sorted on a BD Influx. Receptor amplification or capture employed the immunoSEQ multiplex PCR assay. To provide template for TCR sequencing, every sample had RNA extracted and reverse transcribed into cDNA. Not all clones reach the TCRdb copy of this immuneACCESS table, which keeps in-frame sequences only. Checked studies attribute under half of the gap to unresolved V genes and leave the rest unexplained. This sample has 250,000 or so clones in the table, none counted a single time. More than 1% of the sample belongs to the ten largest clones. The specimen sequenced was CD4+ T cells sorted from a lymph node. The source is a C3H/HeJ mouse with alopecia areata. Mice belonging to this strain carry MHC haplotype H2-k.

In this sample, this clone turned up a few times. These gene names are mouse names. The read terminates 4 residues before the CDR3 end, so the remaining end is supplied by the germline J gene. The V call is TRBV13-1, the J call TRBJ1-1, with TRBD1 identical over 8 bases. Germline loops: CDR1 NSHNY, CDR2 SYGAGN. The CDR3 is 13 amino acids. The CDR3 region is CASSSQGAREVFF. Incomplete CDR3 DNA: TGTGCCAGCAGTAGTCAGGGGGCGCGA.

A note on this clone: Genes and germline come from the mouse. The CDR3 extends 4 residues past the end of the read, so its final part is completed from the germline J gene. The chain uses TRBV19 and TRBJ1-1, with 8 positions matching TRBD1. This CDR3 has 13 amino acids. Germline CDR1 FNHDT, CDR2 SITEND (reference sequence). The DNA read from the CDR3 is TGTGCCAGCACCCCCCGGACAGGGACA. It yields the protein CASTPRTGT. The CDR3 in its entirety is CASTPRTGTEVFF.

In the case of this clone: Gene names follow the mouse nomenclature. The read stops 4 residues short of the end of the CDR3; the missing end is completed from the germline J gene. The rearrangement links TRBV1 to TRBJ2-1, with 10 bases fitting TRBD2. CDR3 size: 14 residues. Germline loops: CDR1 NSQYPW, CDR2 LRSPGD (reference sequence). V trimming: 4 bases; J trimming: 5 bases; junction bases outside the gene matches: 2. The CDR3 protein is CTCSGGLGNAEQFF. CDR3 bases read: TGCACCTGCAGTGGGGGACTGGGGAATGCT.

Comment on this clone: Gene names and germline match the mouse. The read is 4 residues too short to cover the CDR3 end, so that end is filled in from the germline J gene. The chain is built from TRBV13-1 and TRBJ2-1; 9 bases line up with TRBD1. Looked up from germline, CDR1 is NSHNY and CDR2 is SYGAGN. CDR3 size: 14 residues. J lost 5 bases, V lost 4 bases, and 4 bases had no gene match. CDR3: CASSTGTGNAEQFF. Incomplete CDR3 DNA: TGTGCCAGCAGTACCGGGACAGGGAATGCT.

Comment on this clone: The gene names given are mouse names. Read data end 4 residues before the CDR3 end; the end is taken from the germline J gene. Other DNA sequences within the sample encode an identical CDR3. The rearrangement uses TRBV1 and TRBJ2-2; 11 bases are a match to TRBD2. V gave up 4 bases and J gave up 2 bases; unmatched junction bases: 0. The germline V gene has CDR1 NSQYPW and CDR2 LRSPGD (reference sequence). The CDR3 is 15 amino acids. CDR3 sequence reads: CTCSGLGGNTGQLYF. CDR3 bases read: TGCACCTGCAGTGGACTGGGGGGGAACACCGGG. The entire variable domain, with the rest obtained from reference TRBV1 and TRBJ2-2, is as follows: VTLLEQNPRWRLVPRGQAVNLRCILKNSQYPWMSWYQQDLQKQLQWLFTLRSPGDKEVKSLPGADYLATRVTDTELRLQVANMSQGRTLYCTCSGLGGNTGQLYFGEGSKLTVL.

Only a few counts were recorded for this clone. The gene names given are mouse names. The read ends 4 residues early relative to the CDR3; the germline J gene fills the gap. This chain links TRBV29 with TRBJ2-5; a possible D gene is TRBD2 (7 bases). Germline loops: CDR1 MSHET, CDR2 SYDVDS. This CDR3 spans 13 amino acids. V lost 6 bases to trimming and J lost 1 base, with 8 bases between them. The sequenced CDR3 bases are TGTGCTAGCAGGGGGGGCGACCAAGAC. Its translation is CASRGGDQD. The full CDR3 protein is CASRGGDQDTQYF.

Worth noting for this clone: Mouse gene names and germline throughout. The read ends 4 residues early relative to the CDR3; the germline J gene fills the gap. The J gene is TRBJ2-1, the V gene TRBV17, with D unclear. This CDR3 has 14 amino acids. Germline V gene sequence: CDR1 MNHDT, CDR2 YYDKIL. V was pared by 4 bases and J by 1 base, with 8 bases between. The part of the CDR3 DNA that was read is TGTGCTAGCAGTAACGTGACAAACTATGCT. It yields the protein CASSNVTNYA. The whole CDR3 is CASSNVTNYAEQFF.

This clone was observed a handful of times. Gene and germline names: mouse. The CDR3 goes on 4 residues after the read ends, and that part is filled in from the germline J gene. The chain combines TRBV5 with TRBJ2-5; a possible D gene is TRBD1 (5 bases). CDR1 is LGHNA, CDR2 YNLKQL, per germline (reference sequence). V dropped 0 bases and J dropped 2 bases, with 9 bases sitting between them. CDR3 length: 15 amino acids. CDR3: CASSQDPRVQDTQYF. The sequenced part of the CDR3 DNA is TGTGCCAGCAGCCAAGATCCCAGGGTCCAAGAC.

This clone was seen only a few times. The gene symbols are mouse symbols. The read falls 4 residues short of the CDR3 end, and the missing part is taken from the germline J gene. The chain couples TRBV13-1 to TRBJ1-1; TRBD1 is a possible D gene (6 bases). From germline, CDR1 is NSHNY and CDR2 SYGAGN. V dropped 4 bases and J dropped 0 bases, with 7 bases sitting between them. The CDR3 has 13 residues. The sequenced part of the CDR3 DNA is TGTGCCAGCAGTCAGGGGCCAAACACA. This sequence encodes CASSQGPNT. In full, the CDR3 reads CASSQGPNTEVFF.

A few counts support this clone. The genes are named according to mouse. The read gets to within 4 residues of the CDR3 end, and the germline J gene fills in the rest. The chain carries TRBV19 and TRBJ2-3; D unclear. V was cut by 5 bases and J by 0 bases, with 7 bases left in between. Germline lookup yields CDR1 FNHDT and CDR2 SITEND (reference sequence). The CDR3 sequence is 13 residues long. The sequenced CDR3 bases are TGTGCCAGCAGAACAAATAGTGCAGAA. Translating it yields CASRTNSAE. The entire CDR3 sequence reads CASRTNSAETLYF.

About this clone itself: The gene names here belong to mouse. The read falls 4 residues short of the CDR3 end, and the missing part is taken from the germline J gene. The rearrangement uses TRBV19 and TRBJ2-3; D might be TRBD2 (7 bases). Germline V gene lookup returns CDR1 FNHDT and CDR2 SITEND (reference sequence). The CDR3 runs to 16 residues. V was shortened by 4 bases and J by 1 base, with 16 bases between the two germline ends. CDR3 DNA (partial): TGTGCCAGCAGTTCAGAGGGGGGGGAAGGTGCAGAA. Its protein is CASSSEGGEGAE. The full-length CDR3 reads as CASSSEGGEGAETLYF. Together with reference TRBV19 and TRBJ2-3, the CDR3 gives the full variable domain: GGIITQTPKFLIGQEGQKLTLKCQQNFNHDTMYWYRQDSGKGLRLIYYSITENDLQKGDLSEGYDASREKKSSFSLTVTSAQKNEMAVFLCASSSEGGEGAETLYFGSGTRLTVL.

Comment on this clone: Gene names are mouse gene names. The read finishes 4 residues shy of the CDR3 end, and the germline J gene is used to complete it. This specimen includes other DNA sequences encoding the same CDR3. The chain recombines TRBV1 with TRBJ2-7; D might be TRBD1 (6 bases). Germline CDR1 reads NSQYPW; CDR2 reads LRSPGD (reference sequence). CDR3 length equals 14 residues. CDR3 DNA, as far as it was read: TGCACCTGCAGTGCAGACCCGGGACAATAT. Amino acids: CTCSADPGQY. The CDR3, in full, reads CTCSADPGQYEQYF. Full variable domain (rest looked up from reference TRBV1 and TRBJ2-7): VTLLEQNPRWRLVPRGQAVNLRCILKNSQYPWMSWYQQDLQKQLQWLFTLRSPGDKEVKSLPGADYLATRVTDTELRLQVANMSQGRTLYCTCSADPGQYEQYFGPGTRLTVL.

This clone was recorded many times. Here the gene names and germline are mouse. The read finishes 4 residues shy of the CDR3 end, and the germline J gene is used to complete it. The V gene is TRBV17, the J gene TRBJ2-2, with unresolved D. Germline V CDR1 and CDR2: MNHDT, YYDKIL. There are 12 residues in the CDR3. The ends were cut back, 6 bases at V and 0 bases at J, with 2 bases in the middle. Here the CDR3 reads CASSTNTGQLYF. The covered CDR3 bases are TGTGCTAGCAGCACAAACACCGGG.

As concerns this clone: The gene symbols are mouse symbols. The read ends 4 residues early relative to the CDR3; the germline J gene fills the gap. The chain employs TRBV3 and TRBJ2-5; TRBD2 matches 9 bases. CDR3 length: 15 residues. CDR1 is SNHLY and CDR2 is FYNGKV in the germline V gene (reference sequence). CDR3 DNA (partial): TGTGCCAGCAGCTTAGTTGGGGGGGCAGAAGAC. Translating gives CASSLVGGAED. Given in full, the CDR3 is CASSLVGGAEDTQYF.

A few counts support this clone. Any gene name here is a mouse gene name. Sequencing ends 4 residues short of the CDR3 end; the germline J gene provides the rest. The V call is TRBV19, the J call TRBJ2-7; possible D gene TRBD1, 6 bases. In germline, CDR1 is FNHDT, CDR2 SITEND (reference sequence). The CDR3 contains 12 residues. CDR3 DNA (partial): TGTGCCAGCAGTATCGGGACAAAT. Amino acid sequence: CASSIGTN. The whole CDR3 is CASSIGTNEQYF.

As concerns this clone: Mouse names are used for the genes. The CDR3 sequence: CASGSWGGDQDTQYF. The covered CDR3 bases are TGTGCCAGCGGTTCCTGGGGGGGGGACCAAGAC. The V and J genes are TRBV13-2 and TRBJ2-5, with 9 bases matching TRBD2. Read data end 4 residues before the CDR3 end; the end is taken from the germline J gene. V shed 4 bases and J 1 base; nucleotides not matched to a gene: 4. The CDR3 spans 15 residues. Germline V gene sequence: CDR1 NNHNN, CDR2 SYGAGS (reference sequence).

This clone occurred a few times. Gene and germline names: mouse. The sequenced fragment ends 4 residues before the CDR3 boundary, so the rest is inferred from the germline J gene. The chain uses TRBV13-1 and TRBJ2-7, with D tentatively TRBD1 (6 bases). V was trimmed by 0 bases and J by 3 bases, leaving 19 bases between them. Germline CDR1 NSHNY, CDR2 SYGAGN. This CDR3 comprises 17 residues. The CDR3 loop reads CASSDASPRAGDYEQYF. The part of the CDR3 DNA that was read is TGTGCCAGCAGTGATGCATCTCCCCGGGCAGGGGACTAT.

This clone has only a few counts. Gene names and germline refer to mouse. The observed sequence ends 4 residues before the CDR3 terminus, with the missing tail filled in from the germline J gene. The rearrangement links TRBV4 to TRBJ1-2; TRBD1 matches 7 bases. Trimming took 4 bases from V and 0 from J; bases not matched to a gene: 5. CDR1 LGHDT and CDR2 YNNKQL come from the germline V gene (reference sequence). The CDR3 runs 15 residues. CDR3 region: CASSSRDRPNSDYTF. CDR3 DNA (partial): TGTGCCAGCAGCTCTCGGGACAGACCAAACTCC.

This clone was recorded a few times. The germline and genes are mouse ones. CDR3: CASGDAKGYAEQFF. The CDR3 bases that were read are TGTGCCAGCGGTGATGCAAAGGGCTATGCT. The chain employs TRBV13-2 and TRBJ2-1; D not certain. The read ends 4 residues early relative to the CDR3; the germline J gene fills the gap. The V and J ends lost 0 bases and 3 bases respectively, with 7 bases between them. CDR1 and CDR2 from the germline V gene are NNHNN and SYGAGS (reference sequence). The length of the CDR3 is 14 residues.

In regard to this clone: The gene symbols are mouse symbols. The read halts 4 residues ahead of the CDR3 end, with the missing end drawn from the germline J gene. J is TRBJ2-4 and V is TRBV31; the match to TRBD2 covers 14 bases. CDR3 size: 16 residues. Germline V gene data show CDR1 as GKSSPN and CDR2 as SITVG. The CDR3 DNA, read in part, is TGTGCCTGGAGCGGGACTGGGGGGGCGCGAGAAAAC. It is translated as CAWSGTGGAREN. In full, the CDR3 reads CAWSGTGGARENTLYF. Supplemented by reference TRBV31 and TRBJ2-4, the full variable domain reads AQTIHQWPVAEIKAVGSPLSLGCTIKGKSSPNLYWYWQATGGTLQQLFYSITVGQVESVVQLNLSASRPKDDQFILSTEKLLLSHSGFYLCAWSGTGGARENTLYFGAGTRLSVL.